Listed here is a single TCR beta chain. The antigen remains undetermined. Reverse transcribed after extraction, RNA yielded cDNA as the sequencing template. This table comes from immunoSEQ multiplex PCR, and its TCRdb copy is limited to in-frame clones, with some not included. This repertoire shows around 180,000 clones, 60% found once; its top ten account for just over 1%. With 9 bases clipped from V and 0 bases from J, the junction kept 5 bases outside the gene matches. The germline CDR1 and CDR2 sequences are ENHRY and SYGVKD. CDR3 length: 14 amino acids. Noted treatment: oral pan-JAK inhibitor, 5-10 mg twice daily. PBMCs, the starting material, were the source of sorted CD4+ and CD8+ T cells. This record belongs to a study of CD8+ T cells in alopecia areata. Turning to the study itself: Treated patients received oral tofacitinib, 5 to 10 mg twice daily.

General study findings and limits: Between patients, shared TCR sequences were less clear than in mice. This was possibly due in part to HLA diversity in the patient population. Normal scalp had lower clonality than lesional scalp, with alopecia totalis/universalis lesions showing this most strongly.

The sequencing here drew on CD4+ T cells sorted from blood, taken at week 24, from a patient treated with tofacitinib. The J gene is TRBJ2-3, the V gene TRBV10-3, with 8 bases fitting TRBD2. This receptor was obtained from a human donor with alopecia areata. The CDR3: CAIAAGDSTDTQYF. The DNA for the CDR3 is TGTGCCATAGCAGCGGGGGATAGCACAGATACGCAGTATTTT.